This T cell receptor beta chain was found in a study of T cell responses to AZD1222 COVID-19 vaccine. Study-level points and caveats: Nearly half of spike-specific TCRs reportedly target unmutated variant regions.

Looked up from germline, CDR1 is SEHNR and CDR2 is FQNEAQ (reference sequence). The V and J ends lost 5 bases and 4 bases respectively, with 14 bases between them. The CDR3 has 15 residues. Note on this clone: The antigen remains undetermined.

Sequencing used immunoSEQ multiplex PCR; TCRdb keeps in-frame clones, though not all of them. The sample carries about 130,000 clones, 65% to 90% recorded once. The V call is TRBV7-9, the J call TRBJ2-2, with D perhaps TRBD2 (5 bases). The receptor comes from an adult who received the MenACWY meningococcal vaccine as a control. The specimen was peripheral blood, collected 28 days after the second dose of the MenACWY control vaccine. Here the CDR3 DNA reads TGTGCCAGCAGCCCGTGGGTTGGGAGCACCGGGGAGCTGTTTTTT. Its protein product is CASSPWVGSTGELFF.